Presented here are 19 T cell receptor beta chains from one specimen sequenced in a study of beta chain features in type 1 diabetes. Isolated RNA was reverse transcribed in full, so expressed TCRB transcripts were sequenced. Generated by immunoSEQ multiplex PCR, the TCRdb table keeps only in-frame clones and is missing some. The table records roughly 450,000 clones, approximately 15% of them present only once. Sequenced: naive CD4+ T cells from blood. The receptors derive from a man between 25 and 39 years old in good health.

The CDR3 loop is CASSLTTGPNEQFF. CDR3 coding DNA: TGTGCCAGCAGCCTCACCACTGGACCCAATGAGCAGTTCTTC. This rearrangement joins TRBV9 to TRBJ2-1; D gene uncertain. CDR3 size: 14 residues. Germline V lookup: CDR1 SGDLS, CDR2 YYNGEE. Trimming removed 4 bases from V and 6 bases from J, with 14 bases in between.

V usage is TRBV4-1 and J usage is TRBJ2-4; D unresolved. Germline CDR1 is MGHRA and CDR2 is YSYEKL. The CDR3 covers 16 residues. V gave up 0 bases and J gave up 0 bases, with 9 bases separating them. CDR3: CASSQERTVAKNIQYF. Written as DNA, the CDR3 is TGCGCCAGCAGCCAAGAGCGGACGGTAGCCAAAAACATTCAGTACTTC.

CDR3 in amino acids: CASSDWAHYEQYF. CDR3 coding DNA: TGTGCCAGCAGTGATTGGGCACACTACGAGCAGTACTTC. V is TRBV2 and J is TRBJ2-7; D is uncertain. The CDR3 extends over 13 amino acids. V lost 3 bases, J lost 3 bases, and 9 bases lay in between. Germline assignment: CDR1 SNHLY and CDR2 FYNNEI.

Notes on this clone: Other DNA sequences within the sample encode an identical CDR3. The CDR3 nucleotides are TGTGCCAGCAGCTTAGGGCGTGGCTCTGGGGCCAACGTCCTGACTTTC. This translates into CASSLGRGSGANVLTF. This chain connects TRBV7-9 to TRBJ2-6; no clear D gene. The CDR3 contains 16 residues. The germline gives CDR1 SEHNR, CDR2 FQNEAQ (reference sequence). Trimming shortened V by 1 base and J by 0 bases, and 7 bases separated the two germline ends.

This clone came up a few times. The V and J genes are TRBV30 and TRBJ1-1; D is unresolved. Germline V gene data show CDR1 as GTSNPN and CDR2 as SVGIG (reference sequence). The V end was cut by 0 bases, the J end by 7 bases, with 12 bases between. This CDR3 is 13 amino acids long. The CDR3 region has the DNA TGTGCCTGGAGTGTGCAAGGGTGGGATGAAGCTTTCTTT. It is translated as CAWSVQGWDEAFF. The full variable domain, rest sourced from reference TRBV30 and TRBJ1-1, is SQTIHQWPATLVQPVGSPLSLECTVEGTSNPNLYWYRQAAGRGLQLLFYSVGIGQISSEVPQNLSASRPQDRQFILSSKKLLLSDSGFYLCAWSVQGWDEAFFGQGTRLTVV.

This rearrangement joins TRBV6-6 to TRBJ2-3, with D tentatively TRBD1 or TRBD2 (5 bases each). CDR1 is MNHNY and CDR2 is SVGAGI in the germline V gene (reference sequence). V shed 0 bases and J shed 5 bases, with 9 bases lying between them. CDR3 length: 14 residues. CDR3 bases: TGTGCCAGCAGTTACTCGCGAGGGGTAGATACGCAGTATTTT. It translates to CASSYSRGVDTQYF.

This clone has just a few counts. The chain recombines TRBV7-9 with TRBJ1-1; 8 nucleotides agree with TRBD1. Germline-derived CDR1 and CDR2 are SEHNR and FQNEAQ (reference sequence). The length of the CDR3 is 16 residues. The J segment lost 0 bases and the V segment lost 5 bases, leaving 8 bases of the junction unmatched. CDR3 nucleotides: TGTGCCAGCAGCCAACCGACAGGGGAGCTGAACACTGAAGCTTTCTTT. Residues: CASSQPTGELNTEAFF.

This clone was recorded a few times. This CDR3 is CASSGTSGRTDTQYF. CDR3 coding DNA: TGCGCCAGCAGCGGGACTAGCGGACGCACAGATACGCAGTATTTT. V is TRBV4-3 and J is TRBJ2-3, with TRBD2 matching 11 bases. Germline V gene data show CDR1 as LGHNA and CDR2 as YSLEER. J gave up 1 base and V 5 bases, and 2 bases lay outside the gene matches. The CDR3 consists of 15 residues.

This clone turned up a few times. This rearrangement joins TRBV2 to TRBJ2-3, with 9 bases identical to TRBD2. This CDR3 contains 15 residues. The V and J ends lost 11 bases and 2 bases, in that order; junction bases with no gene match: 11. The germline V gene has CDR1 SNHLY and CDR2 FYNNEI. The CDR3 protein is CAGRPGLAPTDTQYF. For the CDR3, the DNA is TGTGCCGGTAGACCGGGACTAGCTCCCACAGATACGCAGTATTTT.

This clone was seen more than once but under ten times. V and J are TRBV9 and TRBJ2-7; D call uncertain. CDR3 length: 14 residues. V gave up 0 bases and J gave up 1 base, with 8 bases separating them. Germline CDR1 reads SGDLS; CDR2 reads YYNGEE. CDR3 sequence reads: CASSVGIVSYEQYF. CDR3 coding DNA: TGTGCCAGCAGCGTAGGGATCGTATCCTACGAGCAGTACTTC.

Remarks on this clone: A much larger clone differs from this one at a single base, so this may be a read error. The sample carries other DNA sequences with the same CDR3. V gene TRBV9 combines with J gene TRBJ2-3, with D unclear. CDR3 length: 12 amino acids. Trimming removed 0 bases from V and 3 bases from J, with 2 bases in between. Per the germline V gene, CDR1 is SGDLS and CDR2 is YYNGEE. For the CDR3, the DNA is TGTGCCAGCAGCGTAGATACAGATACGCAGTATTTT. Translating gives CASSVDTDTQYF.

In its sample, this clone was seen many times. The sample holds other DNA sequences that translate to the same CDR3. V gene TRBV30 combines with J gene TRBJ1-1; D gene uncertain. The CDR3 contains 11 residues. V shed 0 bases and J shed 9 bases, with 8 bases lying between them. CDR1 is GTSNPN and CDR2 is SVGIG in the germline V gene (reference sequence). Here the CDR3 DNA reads TGTGCCTGGAGTGTACTCGCACAAGCTTTCTTT. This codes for CAWSVLAQAFF.

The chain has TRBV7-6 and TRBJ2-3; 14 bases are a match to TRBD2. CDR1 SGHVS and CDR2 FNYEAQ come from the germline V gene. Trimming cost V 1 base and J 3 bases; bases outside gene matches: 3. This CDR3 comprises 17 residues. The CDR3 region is CASSLGGLAGGTDTQYF. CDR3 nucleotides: TGTGCCAGCAGCTTAGGAGGACTAGCGGGGGGAACAGATACGCAGTATTTT.

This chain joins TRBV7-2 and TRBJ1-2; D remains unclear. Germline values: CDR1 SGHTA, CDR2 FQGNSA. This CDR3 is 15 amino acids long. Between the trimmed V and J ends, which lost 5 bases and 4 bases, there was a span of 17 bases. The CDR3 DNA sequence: TGTGCCAGCAGCAACATGGCGCTAGGTGCCTATGGCTACACCTTC. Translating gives CASSNMALGAYGYTF. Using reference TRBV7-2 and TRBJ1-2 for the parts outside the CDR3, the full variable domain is GAGVSQSPSNKVTEKGKDVELRCDPISGHTALYWYRQSLGQGLEFLIYFQGNSAPDKSGLPSDRFSAERTGGSVSTLTIQRTQQEDSAVYLCASSNMALGAYGYTFGSGTRLTVV.

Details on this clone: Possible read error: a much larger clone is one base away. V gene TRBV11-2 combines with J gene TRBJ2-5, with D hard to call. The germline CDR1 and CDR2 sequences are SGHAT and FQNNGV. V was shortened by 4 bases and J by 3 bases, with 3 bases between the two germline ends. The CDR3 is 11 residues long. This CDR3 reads CASSSKETQYF. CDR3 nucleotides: TGTGCCAGCAGCTCCAAAGAGACCCAGTACTTC.

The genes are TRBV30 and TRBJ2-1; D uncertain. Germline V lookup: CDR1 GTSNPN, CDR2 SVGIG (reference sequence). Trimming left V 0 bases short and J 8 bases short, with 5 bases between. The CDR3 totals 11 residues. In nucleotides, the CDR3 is TGTGCCTGGAGTGTAAGTTATGAGCAGTTCTTC. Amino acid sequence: CAWSVSYEQFF. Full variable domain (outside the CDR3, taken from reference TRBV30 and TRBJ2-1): SQTIHQWPATLVQPVGSPLSLECTVEGTSNPNLYWYRQAAGRGLQLLFYSVGIGQISSEVPQNLSASRPQDRQFILSSKKLLLSDSGFYLCAWSVSYEQFFGPGTRLTVL.

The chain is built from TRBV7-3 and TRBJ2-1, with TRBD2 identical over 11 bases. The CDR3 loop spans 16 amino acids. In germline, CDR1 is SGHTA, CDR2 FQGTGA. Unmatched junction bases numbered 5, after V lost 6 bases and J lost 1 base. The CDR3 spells CASSRLAGSSYNEQFF. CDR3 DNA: TGTGCCAGCAGTAGACTAGCGGGAAGTTCCTACAATGAGCAGTTCTTC.

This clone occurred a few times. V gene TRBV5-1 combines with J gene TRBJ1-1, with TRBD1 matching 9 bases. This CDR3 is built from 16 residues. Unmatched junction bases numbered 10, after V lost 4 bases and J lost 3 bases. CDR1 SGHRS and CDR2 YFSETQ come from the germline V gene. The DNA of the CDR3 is TGCGCCAGCAGCAAAACTCCGGGACAGGGACACACTGAAGCTTTCTTT. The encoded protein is CASSKTPGQGHTEAFF.

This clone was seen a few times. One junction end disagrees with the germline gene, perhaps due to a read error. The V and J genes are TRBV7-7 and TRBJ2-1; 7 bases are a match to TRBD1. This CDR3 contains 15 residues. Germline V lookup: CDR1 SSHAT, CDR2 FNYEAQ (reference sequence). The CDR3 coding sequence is TGTGCTAGCAGCTCGAGACAGGGCTTGTCTGATGAGCAGTTCTTC. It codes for CASSSRQGLSDEQFF.